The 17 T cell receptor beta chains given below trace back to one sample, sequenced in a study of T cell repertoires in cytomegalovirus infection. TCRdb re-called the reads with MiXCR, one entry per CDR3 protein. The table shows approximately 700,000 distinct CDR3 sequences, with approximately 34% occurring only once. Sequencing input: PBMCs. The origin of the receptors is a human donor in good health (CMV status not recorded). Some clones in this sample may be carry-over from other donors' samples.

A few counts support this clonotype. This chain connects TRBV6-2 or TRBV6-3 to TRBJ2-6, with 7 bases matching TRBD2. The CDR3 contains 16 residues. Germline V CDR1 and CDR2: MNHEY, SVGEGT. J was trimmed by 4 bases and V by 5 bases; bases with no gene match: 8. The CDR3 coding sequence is TGTGCCAGCAGTCCTAGGACTAGTAACGGGGCCAACGTCCTGACTTTC. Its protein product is CASSPRTSNGANVLTF.

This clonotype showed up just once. CDR3 sequence (DNA): TGCAGTGCTAGACCTAGCGGGAGCGGAGAGACCCAGTACTTC. Translating gives CSARPSGSGETQYF. The V and J genes are TRBV20-1 and TRBJ2-5, with 10 bases fitting TRBD2. The junction had 4 bases not matched to a gene; V was cut back by 2 bases and J by 4 bases. The CDR3 contains 14 residues. CDR1 and CDR2 (germline): DFQATT, SNEGSKA (reference sequence).

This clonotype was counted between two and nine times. For the CDR3, the DNA is TGTGCCAGCAGCCCCGGGGGCCCGGGCGAGCAGTACTTC. Its translation: CASSPGGPGEQYF. The V and J genes are TRBV7-6 and TRBJ2-7; TRBD1 or TRBD2 may be the D gene (6 bases each). The V end lost 5 bases, the J end lost 6 bases, and 14 bases lay between the germline ends. Per the germline V gene, CDR1 is SGHVS and CDR2 is FNYEAQ. There are 13 residues in the CDR3.

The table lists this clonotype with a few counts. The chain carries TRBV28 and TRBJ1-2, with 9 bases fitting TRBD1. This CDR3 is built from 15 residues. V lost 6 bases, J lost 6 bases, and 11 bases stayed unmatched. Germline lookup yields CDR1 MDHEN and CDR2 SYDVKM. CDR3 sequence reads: CASSPHRDRVNGYTF. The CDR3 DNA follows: TGTGCCAGCAGCCCACACCGGGACAGGGTCAATGGCTACACCTTC.

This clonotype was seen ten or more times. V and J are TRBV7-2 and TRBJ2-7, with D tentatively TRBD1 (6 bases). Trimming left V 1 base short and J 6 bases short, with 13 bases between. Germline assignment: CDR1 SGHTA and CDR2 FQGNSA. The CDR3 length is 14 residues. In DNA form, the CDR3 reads TGTGCCAGCAGCTTAGAGGGGGACCTCCTCGAGCAGTACTTC. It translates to CASSLEGDLLEQYF.

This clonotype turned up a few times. Written as DNA, the CDR3 is TGTGCCAGCAGTGCTAGAGGGCCCGGGGGAACCCAGTACTTC. Amino acid sequence: CASSARGPGGTQYF. The chain employs TRBV2 and TRBJ2-5; the D gene is possibly TRBD2 (6 bases). The V end lost 4 bases, the J end lost 8 bases, and 17 bases lay between the germline ends. The CDR3 is 14 residues long. Germline loops: CDR1 SNHLY, CDR2 FYNNEI.

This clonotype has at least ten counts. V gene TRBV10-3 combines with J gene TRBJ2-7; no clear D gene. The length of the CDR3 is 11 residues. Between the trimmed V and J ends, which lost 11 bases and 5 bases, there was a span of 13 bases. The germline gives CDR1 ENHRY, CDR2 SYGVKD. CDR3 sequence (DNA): TGTGCCGCCGCTGAGGCCCACGAGCAGTACTTC. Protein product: CAAAEAHEQYF.

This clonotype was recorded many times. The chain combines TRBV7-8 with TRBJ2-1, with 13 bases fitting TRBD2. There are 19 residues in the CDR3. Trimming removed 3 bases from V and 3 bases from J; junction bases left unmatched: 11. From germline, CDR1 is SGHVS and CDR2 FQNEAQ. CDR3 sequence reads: CASSFVLAGGPANYNEQFF. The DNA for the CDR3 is TGTGCCAGCAGCTTCGTACTAGCGGGGGGGCCGGCGAACTACAATGAGCAGTTCTTC.

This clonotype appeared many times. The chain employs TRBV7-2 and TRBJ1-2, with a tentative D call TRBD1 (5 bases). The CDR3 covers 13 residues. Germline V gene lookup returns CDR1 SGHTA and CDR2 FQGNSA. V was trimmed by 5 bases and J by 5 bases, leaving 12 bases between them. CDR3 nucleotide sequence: TGTGCCAGCAGCGTGGGACGGCAATATGGCTACACCTTC. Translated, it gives CASSVGRQYGYTF.

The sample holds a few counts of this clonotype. This CDR3 reads CAIQASGSPTTYNEQFF. CDR3 coding DNA: TGTGCCATCCAGGCTAGCGGGAGCCCGACAACCTACAATGAGCAGTTCTTC. This chain uses TRBV10-3 with TRBJ2-1, with TRBD2 identical over 10 bases. Unmatched junction bases numbered 12, after V lost 8 bases and J lost 2 bases. Per germline, CDR1 ENHRY and CDR2 SYGVKD. The CDR3 loop spans 17 amino acids.

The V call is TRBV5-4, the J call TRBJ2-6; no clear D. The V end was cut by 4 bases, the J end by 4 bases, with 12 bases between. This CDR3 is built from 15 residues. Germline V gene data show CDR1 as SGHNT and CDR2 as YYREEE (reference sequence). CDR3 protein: CASSPRSTGANVLTF. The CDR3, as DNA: TGTGCCAGCAGCCCCCGGTCCACCGGGGCCAACGTCCTGACTTTC.

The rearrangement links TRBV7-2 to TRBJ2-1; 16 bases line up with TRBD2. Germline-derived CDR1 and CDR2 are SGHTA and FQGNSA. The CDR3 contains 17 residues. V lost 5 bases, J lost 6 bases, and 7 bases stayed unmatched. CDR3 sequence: CASSPGLAGGPLNEQFF. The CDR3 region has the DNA TGTGCCAGCAGCCCGGGACTAGCGGGAGGGCCTCTCAATGAGCAGTTCTTC.

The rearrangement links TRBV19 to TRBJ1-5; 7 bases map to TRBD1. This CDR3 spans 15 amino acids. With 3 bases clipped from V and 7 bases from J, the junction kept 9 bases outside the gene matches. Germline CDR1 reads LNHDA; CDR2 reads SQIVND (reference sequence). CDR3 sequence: CASSIDRAEGQPQHF. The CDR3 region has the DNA TGTGCCAGTAGTATCGACAGGGCGGAAGGGCAGCCCCAGCATTTT.

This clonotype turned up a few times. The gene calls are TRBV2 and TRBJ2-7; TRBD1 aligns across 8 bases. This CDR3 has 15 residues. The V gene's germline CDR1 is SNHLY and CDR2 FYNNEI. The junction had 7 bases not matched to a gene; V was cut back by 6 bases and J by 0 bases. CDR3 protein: CASREDRVNSYEQYF. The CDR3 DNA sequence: TGTGCCAGCAGAGAGGACAGGGTGAACTCCTACGAGCAGTACTTC.

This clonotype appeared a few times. CDR3 nucleotide sequence: TGTGCCAGCAGTTTATCGGGTCAAGAGGTCGGTCAGCCCCAGCATTTT. As protein: CASSLSGQEVGQPQHF. The V and J genes are TRBV27 and TRBJ1-5; no firm D call. CDR1 MNHEY and CDR2 SMNVEV come from the germline V gene (reference sequence). V was trimmed by 0 bases and J by 6 bases, leaving 15 bases between them. The CDR3 is 16 amino acids.

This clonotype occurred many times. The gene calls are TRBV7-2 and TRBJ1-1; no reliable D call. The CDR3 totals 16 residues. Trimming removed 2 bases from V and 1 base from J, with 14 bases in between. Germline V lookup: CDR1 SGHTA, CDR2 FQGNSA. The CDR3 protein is CASSLWVLAGNTEAFF. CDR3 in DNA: TGTGCCAGCAGCTTATGGGTTCTCGCAGGGAACACTGAAGCTTTCTTT.

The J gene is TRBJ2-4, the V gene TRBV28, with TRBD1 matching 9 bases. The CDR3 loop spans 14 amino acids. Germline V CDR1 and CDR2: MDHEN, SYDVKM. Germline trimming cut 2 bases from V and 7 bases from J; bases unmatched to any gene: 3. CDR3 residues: CASSLIGQGNIQYF. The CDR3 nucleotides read TGTGCCAGCAGTTTAATAGGACAGGGGAACATTCAGTACTTC. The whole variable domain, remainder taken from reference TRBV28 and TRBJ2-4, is DVKVTQSSRYLVKRTGEKVFLECVQDMDHENMFWYRQDPGLGLRLIYFSYDVKMKEKGDIPEGYSVSREKKERFSLILESASTNQTSMYLCASSLIGQGNIQYFGAGTRLSVL.